This TCR beta chain was identified during a study of radiation and T cells in renal cell carcinoma. Regarding this clone: Its antigen remains unknown.

This CDR3 has 14 amino acids. Germline-derived CDR1 and CDR2 are SGHAT and FQDESV (reference sequence). The V gene lost 5 bases and the J gene lost 1 base, with 11 bases spanning the gap. The assay was immunoSEQ multiplex PCR, and TCRdb's table has in-frame clones only and misses some. The sample contains about 130,000 clones, 88% of which appear only once. This sample's time point: baseline pretreatment blood. The treatment is: 15 Gy SBRT to primary tumor, nephrectomy 4 weeks later. The study, taken as a whole, reports: Top tumor clonotypes rose in blood 2 weeks post-radiation, then contracted. Baseline intratumoral clonotype presence is unknown without pretreatment biopsies.

The sequence came from a woman aged 45 to 65 with renal cell carcinoma. The chain links TRBV11-1 to TRBJ2-5, with D perhaps TRBD1 (5 bases). Sequences were derived from blood, sampled from a patient whose treatment included radiotherapy and nephrectomy. CDR3 bases: TGTGCCAGCAGCCTGACAGTAATCCAAGAGACCCAGTACTTC. Its translation: CASSLTVIQETQYF.